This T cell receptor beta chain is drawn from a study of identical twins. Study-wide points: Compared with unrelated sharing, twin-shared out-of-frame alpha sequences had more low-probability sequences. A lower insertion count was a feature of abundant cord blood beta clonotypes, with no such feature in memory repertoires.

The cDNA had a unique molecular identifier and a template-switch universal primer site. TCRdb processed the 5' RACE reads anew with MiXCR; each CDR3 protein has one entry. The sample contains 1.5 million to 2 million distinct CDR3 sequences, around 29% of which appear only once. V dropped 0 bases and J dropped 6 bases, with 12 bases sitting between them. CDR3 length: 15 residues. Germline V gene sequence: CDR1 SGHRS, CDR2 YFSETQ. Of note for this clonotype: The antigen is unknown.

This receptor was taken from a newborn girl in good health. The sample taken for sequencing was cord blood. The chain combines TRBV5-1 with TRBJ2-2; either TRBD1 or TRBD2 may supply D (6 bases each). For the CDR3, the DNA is TGCGCCAGCAGCTTGGCCCTAAGGGGGGCCGGGGAGCTGTTTTTT. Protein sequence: CASSLALRGAGELFF.